The 27 T cell receptor beta chains below were found in one sample sequenced in a study of blood T cells in healthy people across ages. Next came a second PCR, run for about 7 to 12 cycles, which used a sample-barcoded 5' primer along with a J-beta primer mix. TCRdb re-called the 5' RACE reads with MiXCR, one entry per CDR3 protein. The sample shows roughly 860,000 distinct CDR3 sequences, around 68% of them seen only once. Material for sequencing was blood. The receptor set was obtained from a man under 40 in good health.

The V gene is TRBV6-5, the J gene TRBJ2-1; TRBD2 matches at 10 bases. The CDR3 length is 16 residues. V dropped 6 bases and J dropped 5; count of bases not matched to a gene: 10. Germline values: CDR1 MNHEY, CDR2 SVGAGI. The CDR3 coding sequence is TGTGCCAGCAGCCTCCGTTTGCTAGCGGGGGACAATGAGCAGTTCTTC. The encoded protein is CASSLRLLAGDNEQFF.

This rearrangement joins TRBV5-5 to TRBJ1-2; D may be TRBD1 (5 bases). The CDR3 covers 14 residues. The V end lost 7 bases, the J end lost 0 bases, and 13 bases lay between the germline ends. Germline loops: CDR1 SGHKS, CDR2 YYEKEE (reference sequence). This CDR3 is CASSSPGANYGYTF. The CDR3 region has the DNA TGTGCCAGCTCCTCTCCGGGGGCTAACTATGGCTACACCTTC.

The V call is TRBV6-2 or TRBV6-3, the J call TRBJ2-4; 10 positions match TRBD1. Germline-derived CDR1 and CDR2 are MNHEY and SVGEGT. Trimming removed 10 bases from V and 2 bases from J; junction bases left unmatched: 14. The CDR3 spans 17 residues. The CDR3 spells CATVGPDRGQTKNIQYF. The CDR3 DNA reads TGTGCCACCGTTGGACCCGACAGGGGGCAGACCAAAAACATTCAGTACTTC.

This sequence joins TRBV6-2 or TRBV6-3 and TRBJ2-1, with TRBD1 matching 9 bases. Germline-derived CDR1 and CDR2 are MNHEY and SVGEGT. This CDR3 has 15 residues. The V segment lost 0 bases and the J segment 8 bases; nucleotides outside the gene matches: 5. The CDR3 DNA sequence: TGTGCCAGCAGTTACTCCCAACAGGGGGCCGATGAGCAGTTCTTC. It encodes CASSYSQQGADEQFF.

As for this clonotype: At one end, the junction sequence differs from germline, possibly due to a read error. This chain connects TRBV10-3 to TRBJ2-3; D possibly corresponds to TRBD2 (5 bases). Germline V CDR1 and CDR2: ENHRY, SYGVKD. The CDR3 spans 12 residues. The CDR3 DNA reads TGTGCCATCAGCCTCCTAGCAGATCCGCAGTATTTT. Residues: CAISLLADPQYF.

The V gene is TRBV2, the J gene TRBJ1-4; 10 bases agree with TRBD1. Germline CDR1 and CDR2: SNHLY and FYNNEI. J gave up 7 bases and V 4 bases, and 3 bases lay outside the gene matches. The CDR3 contains 14 residues. The CDR3 coding sequence is TGTGCCAGCAGTGCCCGGACAGGGGGTGAAAAACTGTTTTTT. Its protein product is CASSARTGGEKLFF.

The chain employs TRBV5-1 and TRBJ1-4; D uncertain. Germline loops: CDR1 SGHRS, CDR2 YFSETQ. Deletions cut 4 bases from V and 4 bases from J, with 14 bases between. CDR3 size: 15 residues. The CDR3 region has the DNA TGCGCCAGCAGCCCTGGACGGCCTCTTAATGAAAAACTGTTTTTT. Translation: CASSPGRPLNEKLFF.

This chain links TRBV9 with TRBJ1-1, with D possibly matching TRBD1 (6 bases). The CDR3 has 15 amino acids. The V gene lost 4 bases and the J gene lost 4 bases, with 17 bases spanning the gap. Germline V lookup: CDR1 SGDLS, CDR2 YYNGEE. The CDR3 DNA is TGTGCCAGCAGCCCCGTACAGGGCGGGGGCACTGAAGCTTTCTTT. It encodes CASSPVQGGGTEAFF.

The V and J genes are TRBV7-3 and TRBJ2-5; the D gene could be TRBD1 or TRBD2 (5 bases each). TRBJ2-7 matches the DNA end more closely, so the J call is doubtful. Germline assignment: CDR1 SGHTA and CDR2 FQGTGA. CDR3 size: 16 residues. The CDR3 region has the DNA TGTGCCAGCAGCTTAAACCCTGGGGGACCCCGGGGCGAGCAGTACTTC. Residues: CASSLNPGGPRGEQYF.

V usage is TRBV5-5 and J usage is TRBJ2-3; D call uncertain. This CDR3 is 16 amino acids long. CDR1 and CDR2 from the germline V gene are SGHKS and YYEKEE (reference sequence). Trimming shortened V by 0 bases and J by 4 bases, and 15 bases separated the two germline ends. The CDR3 DNA sequence: TGTGCCAGCAGCTTGGGGGATATGTTCGTCCCAGATACGCAGTATTTT. It is translated as CASSLGDMFVPDTQYF.

This clonotype has just one count. The chain uses TRBV29-1 and TRBJ1-4; D gene unclear. This CDR3 spans 11 amino acids. Per the germline V gene, CDR1 is SQVTM and CDR2 is ANQGSEA. Deletions cut 1 base from V and 7 bases from J, with 4 bases between. CDR3 nucleotide sequence: TGCAGCGTTGAAGCAGGTGAAAAACTGTTTTTT. It specifies CSVEAGEKLFF.

The chain couples TRBV20-1 to TRBJ2-7; D is possibly TRBD1 (6 bases). Per germline, CDR1 DFQATT and CDR2 SNEGSKA (reference sequence). V was cut by 5 bases and J by 0 bases, with 20 bases left in between. The CDR3 has 16 residues. In nucleotides, the CDR3 is TGCAGTGCTGGATTTAAGGGGGTGACCCGCTCCTACGAGCAGTACTTC. Protein sequence: CSAGFKGVTRSYEQYF.

This clonotype was observed a few times. V and J are TRBV5-1 and TRBJ2-5; D not resolved. Germline V gives CDR1 SGHRS, CDR2 YFSETQ. V was cut by 1 base and J by 11 bases, with 24 bases left in between. The CDR3 has 16 residues. CDR3 sequence reads: CASSLSASRTVKEQYF. The CDR3 nucleotides read TGCGCCAGCAGCTTGAGTGCGAGCCGGACGGTAAAGGAGCAGTACTTC.

V is TRBV27 and J is TRBJ2-1, with TRBD2 matching 11 bases. With 4 bases clipped from V and 6 bases from J, the junction kept 5 bases outside the gene matches. The CDR3 runs to 15 residues. Germline CDR1 MNHEY, CDR2 SMNVEV (reference sequence). CDR3 in amino acids: CASSSPLAGGNEQFF. CDR3 coding DNA: TGTGCCAGCAGTTCTCCTCTAGCGGGGGGCAATGAGCAGTTCTTC.

The chain has TRBV27 and TRBJ2-7; the D gene is possibly TRBD1 (6 bases). The CDR3 loop spans 14 amino acids. Per germline, CDR1 MNHEY and CDR2 SMNVEV (reference sequence). V lost 7 bases to trimming and J lost 4 bases, with 17 bases between them. The CDR3 loop reads CASIIWGRRYEQYF. The CDR3 nucleotides are TGTGCCAGCATTATCTGGGGGCGCCGGTACGAGCAGTACTTC.

The chain uses TRBV9 and TRBJ1-2; D is ambiguous. This CDR3 spans 14 amino acids. V lost 0 bases, J lost 8 bases, and 14 bases lay in between. Per germline, CDR1 SGDLS and CDR2 YYNGEE. This chain's CDR3 is CASSVGGFAPGYTF. The DNA of the CDR3 is TGTGCCAGCAGCGTAGGAGGGTTCGCTCCCGGCTACACCTTC.

The V and J genes are TRBV29-1 and TRBJ2-1; 10 positions agree with TRBD2. The CDR3 has 14 amino acids. Per the germline V gene, CDR1 is SQVTM and CDR2 is ANQGSEA. V shed 8 bases and J 7 bases; nucleotides not matched to a gene: 11. The CDR3 reads CSTMLAGAGNEQFF. For the CDR3, the DNA is TGCAGCACCATGCTAGCGGGGGCTGGGAATGAGCAGTTCTTC.

This clonotype was found many times. Germline and junction disagree at one end, which may indicate a read error. V is TRBV5-1 and J is TRBJ2-1; 9 bases line up with TRBD1. CDR3 length equals 15 residues. In germline, CDR1 is SGHRS, CDR2 YFSETQ. The CDR3: CASSPGQGSYNEQFF. CDR3 coding DNA: TGTGCCAGCAGCCCGGGACAGGGCTCCTACAATGAGCAGTTCTTC. The variable domain in full, with the rest retrieved from reference TRBV5-1 and TRBJ2-1, is KAGVTQTPRYLIKTRGQQVTLSCSPISGHRSVSWYQQTPGQGLQFLFEYFSETQRNKGNFPGRFSGRQFSNSRSEMNVSTLELGDSALYLCASSPGQGSYNEQFFGPGTRLTVL.

The rearrangement uses TRBV28 and TRBJ2-7; a possible D gene is TRBD2 (6 bases). Germline CDR1 and CDR2: MDHEN and SYDVKM. V was cut by 4 bases and J by 0 bases, with 16 bases left in between. This CDR3 contains 16 residues. CDR3 nucleotides: TGTGCCAGCAGTTCTTGGGGGGACGGAAGCTCCTACGAGCAGTACTTC. This gives the protein CASSSWGDGSSYEQYF.

The CDR3 DNA follows: TGTGCCAGCAGCTTGATAGTAAACACCGGGGAGCTGTTTTTT. Its translation: CASSLIVNTGELFF. The rearrangement uses TRBV5-5 and TRBJ2-2, with D hard to call. Germline values: CDR1 SGHKS, CDR2 YYEKEE (reference sequence). V was shortened by 1 base and J by 2 bases, with 6 bases between the two germline ends. This CDR3 contains 14 residues.

The V gene is TRBV3-1, the J gene TRBJ2-1; TRBD2 might be the D (6 bases). The germline CDR1 and CDR2 sequences are LGHDT and YNNKEL (reference sequence). The CDR3 contains 14 residues. V gave up 3 bases and J gave up 6 bases, with 12 bases separating them. CDR3 protein: CASSQGLEGNEQFF. The CDR3 DNA sequence: TGTGCCAGCAGCCAGGGTCTGGAGGGCAATGAGCAGTTCTTC.

The genes are TRBV10-3 and TRBJ2-1; the match to TRBD2 covers 9 bases. Germline V gene lookup returns CDR1 ENHRY and CDR2 SYGVKD. This CDR3 contains 15 residues. V lost 5 bases and J lost 10; bases outside the gene matches: 12. The CDR3 protein is CAISFGVAGVVEQFF. The DNA of the CDR3 is TGTGCCATCAGTTTCGGGGTAGCGGGGGTTGTGGAGCAGTTCTTC.

This chain's CDR3 is CASTRQGGEAFF. The DNA of the CDR3 is TGTGCCAGCACCAGACAAGGTGGGGAAGCTTTCTTT. The chain couples TRBV7-8 to TRBJ1-1; D not certain. CDR1 and CDR2 (germline): SGHVS, FQNEAQ. The V and J ends lost 7 bases and 8 bases respectively, with 14 bases between them. This CDR3 region has 12 residues.

This clonotype has a single count. The chain has TRBV15 and TRBJ1-5, with D perhaps matching TRBD1 (6 bases). V was cut by 0 bases and J by 7 bases, with 10 bases left in between. Germline-derived CDR1 and CDR2 are LNHNV and YYDKDF (reference sequence). The CDR3 sequence is 14 residues long. The CDR3 nucleotides read TGTGCCACCAGCAGAGAACAGGGACGACAGCCCCAGCATTTT. Encoded protein: CATSREQGRQPQHF.

The genes are TRBV14 and TRBJ1-6; D remains unclear. V dropped 2 bases and J dropped 1 base, with 15 bases sitting between them. The CDR3 contains 18 residues. Germline V gives CDR1 SGHDN, CDR2 FVKESK. The CDR3 loop is CASSQWPEVMSYNSPLHF. The CDR3 DNA is TGTGCCAGCAGCCAATGGCCGGAGGTGATGTCCTATAATTCACCCCTCCACTTT.

The rearrangement joins TRBV4-3 to TRBJ2-1; 7 bases line up with TRBD2. CDR1 is LGHNA, CDR2 YSLEER, per germline. The CDR3 covers 17 residues. Losses at the gene ends were 2 bases for V and 8 bases for J; bases not matched to a gene: 15. CDR3 in amino acids: CASSQNPGPRGGDEQFF. For the CDR3, the DNA is TGCGCCAGCAGCCAAAACCCCGGGCCAAGGGGAGGGGATGAGCAGTTCTTC.

The chain links TRBV7-2 to TRBJ1-6; 8 bases are shared with TRBD1. Trimming took 1 base from V and 7 from J; bases not matched to a gene: 3. The CDR3 runs to 15 residues. The germline V gene encodes CDR1 SGHTA and CDR2 FQGNSA. The CDR3 loop is CASSLGQGTNSPLHF. CDR3 coding DNA: TGTGCCAGCAGCTTAGGACAGGGGACGAATTCACCCCTCCACTTT.